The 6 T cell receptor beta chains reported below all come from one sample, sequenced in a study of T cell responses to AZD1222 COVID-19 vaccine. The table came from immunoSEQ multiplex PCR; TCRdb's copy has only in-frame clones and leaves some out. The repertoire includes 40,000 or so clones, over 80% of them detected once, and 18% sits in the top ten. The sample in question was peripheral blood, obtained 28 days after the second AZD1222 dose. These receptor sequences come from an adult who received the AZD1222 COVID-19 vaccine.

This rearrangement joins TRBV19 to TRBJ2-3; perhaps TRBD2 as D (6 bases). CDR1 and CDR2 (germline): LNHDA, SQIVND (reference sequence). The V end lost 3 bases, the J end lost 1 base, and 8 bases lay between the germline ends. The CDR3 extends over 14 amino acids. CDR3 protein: CASSMPSGTDTQYF. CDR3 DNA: TGTGCCAGTAGTATGCCTAGCGGCACAGATACGCAGTATTTT.

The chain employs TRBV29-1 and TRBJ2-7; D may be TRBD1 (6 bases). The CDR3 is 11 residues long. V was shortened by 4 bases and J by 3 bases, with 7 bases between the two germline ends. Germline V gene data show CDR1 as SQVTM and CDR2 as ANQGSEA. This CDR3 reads CSVVDSYEQYF. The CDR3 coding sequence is TGCAGCGTTGTGGACAGCTACGAGCAGTACTTC.

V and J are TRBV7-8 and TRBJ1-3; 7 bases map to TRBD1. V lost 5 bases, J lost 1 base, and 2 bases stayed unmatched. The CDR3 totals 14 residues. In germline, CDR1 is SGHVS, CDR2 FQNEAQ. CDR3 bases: TGTGCCAGCAGCCAGGGACAGTCTGGAAACACCATATATTTT. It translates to CASSQGQSGNTIYF.

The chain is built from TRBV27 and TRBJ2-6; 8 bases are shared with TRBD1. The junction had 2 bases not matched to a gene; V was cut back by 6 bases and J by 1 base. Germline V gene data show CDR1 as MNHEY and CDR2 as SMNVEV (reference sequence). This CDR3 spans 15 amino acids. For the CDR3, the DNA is TGTGCCAGCAGGACAGGGGCGTCTGGGGCCAACGTCCTGACTTTC. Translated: CASRTGASGANVLTF.

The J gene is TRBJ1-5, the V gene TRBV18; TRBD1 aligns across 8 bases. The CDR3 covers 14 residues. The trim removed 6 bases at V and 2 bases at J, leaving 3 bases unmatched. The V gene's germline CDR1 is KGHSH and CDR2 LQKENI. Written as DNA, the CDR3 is TGTGCCAGCTCCTGGGACAGGCGCAATCAGCCCCAGCATTTT. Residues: CASSWDRRNQPQHF.

The CDR3 DNA reads as TGTGCCAGCAGCTTGGGACAAATTTATCGTTCACCCCTCCACTTT. Amino acids: CASSLGQIYRSPLHF. The rearrangement joins TRBV5-4 to TRBJ1-6; no definite D call. Germline V gives CDR1 SGHNT, CDR2 YYREEE (reference sequence). CDR3 length: 15 residues. V shed 0 bases and J shed 9 bases, with 13 bases lying between them.